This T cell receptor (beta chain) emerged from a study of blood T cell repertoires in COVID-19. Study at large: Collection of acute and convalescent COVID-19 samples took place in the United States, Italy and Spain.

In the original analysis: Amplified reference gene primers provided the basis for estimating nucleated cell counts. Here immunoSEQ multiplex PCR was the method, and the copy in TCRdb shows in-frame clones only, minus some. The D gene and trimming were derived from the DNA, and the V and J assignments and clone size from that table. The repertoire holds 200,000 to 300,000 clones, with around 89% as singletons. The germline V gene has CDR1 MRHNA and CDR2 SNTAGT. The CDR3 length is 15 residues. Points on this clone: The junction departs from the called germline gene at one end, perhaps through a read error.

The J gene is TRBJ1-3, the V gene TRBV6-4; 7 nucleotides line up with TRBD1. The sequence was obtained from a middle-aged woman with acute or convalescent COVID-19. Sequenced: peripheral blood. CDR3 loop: CASRKPGQPGYTIYF. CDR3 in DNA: TGTGCCAGCAGGAAACCGGGACAGCCTGGATACACCATATATTTT.